This TCR beta chain originates from a study of CD8 T cells in Susac syndrome. Study conclusions and caveats: The study admitted that it had a relatively small number of individuals in its TCR sequencing and HLA analysis.

This CDR3 region has 12 residues. Germline CDR1 reads SGHDN; CDR2 reads FVKESK. Between the trimmed V and J ends, which lost 6 bases and 6 bases, there was a span of 10 bases. From blood CD8+ and CD4+ T cells, TCR beta sequences were generated. Both CD4+ and CD8+ T cells were negatively isolated, and TEMRA cells underwent FACS enrichment. The sample holds one count of this clonotype. Its antigen is currently unknown. RNA totalling about 0.5 to 1 ug underwent reverse transcription with random hexamers. immunoSEQ multiplex PCR amplified TCR beta CDR3 across 54 Vbeta, 13 Jbeta. TCRdb itself ran the immunoSEQ multiplex PCR reads through MiXCR, one entry per CDR3 protein. This repertoire shows about 200,000 distinct CDR3 sequences, about 95% found once; its top ten account for 0.1%.

The receptor was isolated from a human donor in good health. The chain couples TRBV14 to TRBJ2-3; the D is unclear. Sample: CD4+ T cells from PBMCs. The chain's CDR3 is CASSSSWDTQYF. CDR3 sequence (DNA): TGTGCCAGCAGTAGCAGCTGGGATACGCAGTATTTT.